One and the same sample provided the 27 T cell receptor beta chains below, sequenced in a study of beta chain features in type 1 diabetes. Their antigens remain unidentified. Expressed TCRB transcripts got sequenced, as all isolated RNA was reverse transcribed. Some clones are missing from TCRdb's copy, which holds only in-frame ones; the method was immunoSEQ multiplex PCR. The sample lists 160,000 or so clones; around 9.7% were seen once. Regarding the study as a whole: A moderate, significant TCRB CDR3 shortening appeared in type 1 diabetes across four CD4+ subsets.

Sequencing used central memory CD4+ T cells from blood. The receptors here all came from a woman aged 25 to 39 with type 1 diabetes.

This clone was seen only a few times. This sequence joins TRBV28 and TRBJ1-2; tentative D call: TRBD1 (5 bases). V lost 6 bases and J lost 8, with 16 bases in between. Germline lookup yields CDR1 MDHEN and CDR2 SYDVKM. This CDR3 has 13 amino acids. The CDR3 region has the DNA TGTGCCAGCAGGGACCGACCCTGGGGCGGCTACACCTTC. Its translation: CASRDRPWGGYTF.

This clone was detected only once. The chain joins TRBV28 to TRBJ2-7; D is perhaps TRBD1 (6 bases). The germline gives CDR1 MDHEN, CDR2 SYDVKM. Trimming left V 8 bases short and J 3 bases short, with 11 bases between. The CDR3 totals 12 residues. The CDR3 protein is CASAEQGYEQYF. The CDR3 region has the DNA TGTGCCAGCGCAGAACAGGGCTACGAGCAGTACTTC.

This clone has just a few counts. The genes are TRBV11-1 and TRBJ2-1; 13 bases are a match to TRBD2. After removal of 5 bases from V and 7 bases from J, the junction contained 5 bases not matched to a gene. Looked up from germline, CDR1 is SGHAT and CDR2 is FQDESV (reference sequence). This CDR3 has 15 residues. CDR3 residues: CASSPELAGGNEQFF. The CDR3, as DNA: TGTGCCAGCAGCCCCGAACTAGCGGGAGGGAATGAGCAGTTCTTC. Together with reference TRBV11-1 and TRBJ2-1, the CDR3 gives the full variable domain: EAEVAQSPRYKITEKSQAVAFWCDPISGHATLYWYRQILGQGPELLVQFQDESVVDDSQLPKDRFSAERLKGVDSTLKIQPAELGDSAMYLCASSPELAGGNEQFFGPGTRLTVL.

This clone turned up a few times. The chain is built from TRBV28 and TRBJ2-7; TRBD2 matches 9 bases. Germline values: CDR1 MDHEN, CDR2 SYDVKM. V shed 7 bases and J 1 base; nucleotides not matched to a gene: 2. The CDR3 has 13 residues. CDR3 sequence: CASKGLASYEQYF. The CDR3 coding sequence is TGTGCCAGCAAGGGACTAGCATCCTACGAGCAGTACTTC.

CDR3: CASSPRSDEQFF. In DNA form, the CDR3 reads TGCGCCAGCAGCCCTAGATCCGATGAGCAGTTCTTC. The genes are TRBV5-1 and TRBJ2-1, with no clear D. There are 12 residues in the CDR3. V lost 4 bases, J lost 8 bases, and 10 bases lay in between. The germline CDR1 and CDR2 sequences are SGHRS and YFSETQ.

This clone has a handful of counts. The rearrangement joins TRBV4-1 to TRBJ2-1, with TRBD2 as a possible D gene (5 bases). CDR3 length equals 15 residues. V was trimmed by 1 base and J by 4 bases, leaving 11 bases between them. The V gene's germline CDR1 is MGHRA and CDR2 YSYEKL. DNA for the CDR3: TGCGCCAGCAGCCAAGGACTACAACGATACAATGAGCAGTTCTTC. Its translation: CASSQGLQRYNEQFF.

The V and J genes are TRBV29-1 and TRBJ1-1; D gene uncertain. Trimming pared 3 bases from V and 7 bases from J, leaving 9 bases between. The length of the CDR3 is 11 residues. Germline assignment: CDR1 SQVTM and CDR2 ANQGSEA. The CDR3 loop is CSVDRGGEAFF. The CDR3 coding sequence is TGCAGCGTTGACCGCGGCGGTGAAGCTTTCTTT.

The chain is built from TRBV29-1 and TRBJ2-1, with 12 bases that match TRBD2. Germline V gene data show CDR1 as SQVTM and CDR2 as ANQGSEA. V lost 8 bases, J lost 7 bases, and 9 bases stayed unmatched. There are 14 residues in the CDR3. CDR3 protein: CSLMTSGSGNEQFF. In nucleotides, the CDR3 is TGCAGCTTAATGACTAGCGGGAGTGGTAATGAGCAGTTCTTC.

The sample holds a few counts of this clone. The chain uses TRBV18 and TRBJ2-2; 8 bases map to TRBD1. The germline gives CDR1 KGHSH, CDR2 LQKENI. The CDR3 length is 14 residues. Trimming at V came to 5 bases and at J to 5 bases, leaving 4 bases not matched to a gene. CDR3 coding DNA: TGTGCCAGCTCAACAGGACAGGGAACCGGGGAGCTGTTTTTT. Protein: CASSTGQGTGELFF.

This chain links TRBV7-8 with TRBJ2-5; the D gene is possibly TRBD1 (6 bases). V gave up 6 bases and J gave up 7 bases, with 21 bases separating them. Germline V gene lookup returns CDR1 SGHVS and CDR2 FQNEAQ. The CDR3 runs 15 residues. CDR3 sequence (DNA): TGTGCCAGCAGTTTAACGACGCAGGGGTACGGGACCCAGTACTTC. Its protein product is CASSLTTQGYGTQYF.

V gene TRBV5-4 combines with J gene TRBJ1-1; 8 nucleotides match TRBD1. The CDR3 consists of 13 residues. Per the germline V gene, CDR1 is SGHNT and CDR2 is YYREEE (reference sequence). The V gene end was trimmed by 4 bases and the J gene end by 7 bases; junction bases not matched to a gene: 6. The CDR3 DNA is TGTGCCAGCAGCGACAGACAGGGGAGTGAAGCTTTCTTT. It encodes CASSDRQGSEAFF. The whole variable domain, remainder taken from reference TRBV5-4 and TRBJ1-1, is ETGVTQSPTHLIKTRGQQVTLRCSSQSGHNTVSWYQQALGQGPQFIFQYYREEENGRGNFPPRFSGLQFPNYSSELNVNALELDDSALYLCASSDRQGSEAFFGQGTRLTVV.

The V and J genes are TRBV15 and TRBJ2-1, with TRBD2 as a possible D gene (6 bases). Trimming shortened V by 3 bases and J by 6 bases, and 15 bases separated the two germline ends. Germline CDR1 reads LNHNV; CDR2 reads YYDKDF (reference sequence). This CDR3 is built from 15 residues. Here the CDR3 DNA reads TGTGCCACCAGCAGGGAGGGGACCCTCGTCAATGAGCAGTTCTTC. As protein: CATSREGTLVNEQFF.

This clone was found a few times. The chain employs TRBV28 and TRBJ2-7, with 9 bases that match TRBD1. There are 15 residues in the CDR3. CDR1 is MDHEN, CDR2 SYDVKM, per germline. V was pared by 5 bases and J by 6 bases, with 11 bases of the junction left unmatched. CDR3 protein: CASSPHGQGLSEQYF. The CDR3, as DNA: TGTGCCAGCAGTCCCCACGGACAGGGGTTGAGCGAGCAGTACTTC.

The gene calls are TRBV5-1 and TRBJ2-3, with TRBD2 as a possible D gene (5 bases). V was shortened by 5 bases and J by 5 bases, with 9 bases between the two germline ends. CDR3 length: 12 residues. The germline CDR1 and CDR2 sequences are SGHRS and YFSETQ. As DNA, the CDR3 is TGCGCCAGCAGATTAGAGGGAGATACGCAGTATTTT. Translated: CASRLEGDTQYF.

Many counts were recorded for this clone. Other DNA variants within this sample encode the same CDR3. The J gene is TRBJ1-4, the V gene TRBV29-1; 9 bases agree with TRBD1. The CDR3 has 12 amino acids. In germline, CDR1 is SQVTM, CDR2 ANQGSEA. J was trimmed by 8 bases and V by 5 bases; bases with no gene match: 3. The CDR3: CSVRTGAEKLFF. DNA for the CDR3: TGCAGCGTTAGGACAGGGGCGGAAAAACTGTTTTTT.

This sequence joins TRBV20-1 and TRBJ1-2, with no clear D. In germline, CDR1 is DFQATT, CDR2 SNEGSKA (reference sequence). The CDR3 loop spans 11 amino acids. CDR3 DNA sequence: TGCAGCAATGCTAGGATCTATGGCTACACCTTC. It specifies CSNARIYGYTF.

The gene calls are TRBV11-3 and TRBJ2-1, with D uncertain. Trimming left V 0 bases short and J 8 bases short, with 8 bases between. The CDR3 spans 13 residues. Germline V gene data show CDR1 as SGHNT and CDR2 as YENEEA. The CDR3 coding sequence is TGTGCCAGCAGCTTAGACACTGCGGATGAGCAGTTCTTC. It yields the protein CASSLDTADEQFF.

This clone was picked up a small number of times. V is TRBV28 and J is TRBJ2-7; TRBD1 matches 9 bases. Germline V CDR1 and CDR2: MDHEN, SYDVKM. Trimming cost V 7 bases and J 3 bases; bases outside gene matches: 7. The CDR3 spans 14 residues. The CDR3 nucleotides read TGTGCCAGCACCCGACAGGGGGTGAGCTACGAGCAGTACTTC. Translating it yields CASTRQGVSYEQYF.

This clone was counted a few times. The chain joins TRBV27 to TRBJ2-1; no definite D call. The CDR3 covers 13 residues. Germline assignment: CDR1 MNHEY and CDR2 SMNVEV (reference sequence). The V end lost 7 bases, the J end lost 8 bases, and 15 bases lay between the germline ends. The CDR3 DNA follows: TGTGCCAGCACCCGACACCTAAGCTATGAGCAGTTCTTC. Residues: CASTRHLSYEQFF.

This clone was seen only a few times. The chain employs TRBV11-2 and TRBJ2-1; 7 bases map to TRBD2. Losses at the gene ends were 5 bases for V and 2 bases for J; bases not matched to a gene: 6. This CDR3 contains 15 residues. From germline, CDR1 is SGHAT and CDR2 FQNNGV. DNA of the CDR3: TGTGCCAGCAGCGAAGGGACTACCACCTACAATGAGCAGTTCTTC. Its protein product is CASSEGTTTYNEQFF.

The gene calls are TRBV7-3 and TRBJ2-1; 7 nucleotides align to TRBD2. Trimming removed 4 bases from V and 10 bases from J; junction bases left unmatched: 10. The CDR3 runs 14 residues. CDR1 and CDR2 from the germline V gene are SGHTA and FQGTGA. CDR3 DNA sequence: TGTGCCAGCAGCTCCATTCGAACTAGCGCAGAGCAGTTCTTC. Protein: CASSSIRTSAEQFF.

CDR3 sequence reads: CSVEKTATSSGNTIYF. DNA of the CDR3: TGCAGCGTTGAAAAGACAGCTACCAGCTCTGGAAACACCATATATTTT. This chain uses TRBV29-1 with TRBJ1-3, with a tentative D call TRBD1 (5 bases). The V and J ends lost 2 bases and 0 bases respectively, with 14 bases between them. Germline loops: CDR1 SQVTM, CDR2 ANQGSEA. This CDR3 is built from 16 residues.

The rearrangement joins TRBV28 to TRBJ2-7; TRBD1 matches 7 bases. The CDR3 contains 12 residues. Germline assignment: CDR1 MDHEN and CDR2 SYDVKM. The ends lost 6 bases at V and 6 bases at J; junction bases unmatched: 5. The CDR3 protein is CASSSQGREQYF. The CDR3 DNA reads TGTGCCAGCAGCTCACAGGGGCGCGAGCAGTACTTC.

This clone came up a few times. The chain carries TRBV29-1 and TRBJ1-5; D is possibly TRBD1 (5 bases). Looked up from germline, CDR1 is SQVTM and CDR2 is ANQGSEA. The CDR3 contains 14 residues. Trimming left V 4 bases short and J 0 bases short, with 10 bases between. For the CDR3, the DNA is TGCAGCGTTGTAGGGGAGGATAGCAATCAGCCCCAGCATTTT. This translates into CSVVGEDSNQPQHF.

The CDR3 DNA sequence: TGTGCCAGCAGTGAAGGGGGGGGCCGGGGCTATGGCTACACCTTC. Translated, it gives CASSEGGGRGYGYTF. The chain couples TRBV2 to TRBJ1-2; maybe TRBD1 (6 bases). Trimming took off 1 base at V and 4 bases at J, with 13 bases between the two ends. CDR1 and CDR2 (germline): SNHLY, FYNNEI. The CDR3 has 15 residues.

The CDR3 nucleotides are TGTGCCAGCAGTCCGGGACTGATCTATGGCTACACCTTC. It translates to CASSPGLIYGYTF. The chain has TRBV28 and TRBJ1-2; perhaps TRBD1 as D (5 bases). V lost 5 bases to trimming and J lost 4 bases, with 11 bases between them. Looked up from germline, CDR1 is MDHEN and CDR2 is SYDVKM. The CDR3 totals 13 residues.

In its sample, this clone was seen a few times. The chain has TRBV9 and TRBJ2-1; 12 nucleotides line up with TRBD2. V shed 5 bases and J 6 bases; nucleotides not matched to a gene: 3. Germline CDR1 SGDLS, CDR2 YYNGEE. The CDR3 spans 14 residues. CDR3 DNA: TGTGCCAGCAGACCGGGACTAGCGGGCAATGAGCAGTTCTTC. Translating gives CASRPGLAGNEQFF.